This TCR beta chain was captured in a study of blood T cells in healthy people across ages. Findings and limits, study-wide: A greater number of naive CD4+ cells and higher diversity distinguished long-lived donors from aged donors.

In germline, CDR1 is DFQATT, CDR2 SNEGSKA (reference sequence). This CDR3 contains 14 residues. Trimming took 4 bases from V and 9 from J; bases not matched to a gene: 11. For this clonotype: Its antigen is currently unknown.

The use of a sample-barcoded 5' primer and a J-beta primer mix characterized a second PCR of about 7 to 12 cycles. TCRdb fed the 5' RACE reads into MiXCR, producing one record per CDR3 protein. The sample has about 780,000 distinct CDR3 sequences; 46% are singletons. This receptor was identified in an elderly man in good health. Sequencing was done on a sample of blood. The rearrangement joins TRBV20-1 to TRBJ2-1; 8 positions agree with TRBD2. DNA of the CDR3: TGCAGTGCTACGGGGCGAGCGGGAGTCGGTGAGCAGTTCTTC. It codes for CSATGRAGVGEQFF.